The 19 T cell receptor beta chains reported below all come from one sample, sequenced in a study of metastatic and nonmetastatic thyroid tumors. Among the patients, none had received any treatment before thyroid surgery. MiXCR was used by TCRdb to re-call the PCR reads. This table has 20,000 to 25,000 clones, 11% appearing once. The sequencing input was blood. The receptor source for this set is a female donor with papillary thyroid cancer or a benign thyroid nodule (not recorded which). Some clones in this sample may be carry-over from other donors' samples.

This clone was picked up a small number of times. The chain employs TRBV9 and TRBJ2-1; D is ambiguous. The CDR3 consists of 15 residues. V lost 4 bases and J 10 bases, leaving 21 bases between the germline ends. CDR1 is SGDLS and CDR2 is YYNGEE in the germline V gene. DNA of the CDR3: TGTGCCAGCAGCTCAGAAGTGGGCCCGGAGACGGAGCAGTTCTTC. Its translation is CASSSEVGPETEQFF.

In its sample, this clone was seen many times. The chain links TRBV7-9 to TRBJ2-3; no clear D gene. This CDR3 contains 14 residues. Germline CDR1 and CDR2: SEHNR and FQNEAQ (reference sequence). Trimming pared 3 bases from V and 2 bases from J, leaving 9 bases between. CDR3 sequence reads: CASSLSTSTDTQYF. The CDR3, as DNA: TGTGCCAGCAGCTTGTCGACCTCCACAGATACGCAGTATTTT.

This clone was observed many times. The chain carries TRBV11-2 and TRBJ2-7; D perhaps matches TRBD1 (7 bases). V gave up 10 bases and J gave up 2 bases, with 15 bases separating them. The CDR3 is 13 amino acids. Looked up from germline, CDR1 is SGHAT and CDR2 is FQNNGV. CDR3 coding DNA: TGTGCCACCAGGGGGGTTCAACCCTACGAGCAGTACTTC. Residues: CATRGVQPYEQYF.

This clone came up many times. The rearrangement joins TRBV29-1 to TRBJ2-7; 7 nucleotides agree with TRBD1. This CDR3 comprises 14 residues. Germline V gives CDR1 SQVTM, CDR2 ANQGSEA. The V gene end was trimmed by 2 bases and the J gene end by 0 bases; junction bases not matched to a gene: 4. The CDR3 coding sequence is TGCAGCGTTGAAAAGGGGGACAGCTCCTACGAGCAGTACTTC. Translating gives CSVEKGDSSYEQYF.

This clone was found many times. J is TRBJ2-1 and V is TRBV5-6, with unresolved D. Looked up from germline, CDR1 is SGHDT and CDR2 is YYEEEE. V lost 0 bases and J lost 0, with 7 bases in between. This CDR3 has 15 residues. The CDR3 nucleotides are TGTGCCAGCAGCTTGGGCTCAAGCTCCTACAATGAGCAGTTCTTC. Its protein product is CASSLGSSSYNEQFF. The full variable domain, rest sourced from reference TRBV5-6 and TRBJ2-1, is DAGVTQSPTHLIKTRGQQVTLRCSPKSGHDTVSWYQQALGQGPQFIFQYYEEEERQRGNFPDRFSGHQFPNYSSELNVNALLLGDSALYLCASSLGSSSYNEQFFGPGTRLTVL.

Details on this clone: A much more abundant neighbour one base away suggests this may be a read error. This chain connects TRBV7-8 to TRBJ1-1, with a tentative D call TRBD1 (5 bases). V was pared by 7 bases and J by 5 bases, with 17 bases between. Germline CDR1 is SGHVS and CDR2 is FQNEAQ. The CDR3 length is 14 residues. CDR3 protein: CASISSRVGTEAFF. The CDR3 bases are TGTGCCAGCATCTCGTCCAGGGTAGGAACTGAAGCTTTCTTT.

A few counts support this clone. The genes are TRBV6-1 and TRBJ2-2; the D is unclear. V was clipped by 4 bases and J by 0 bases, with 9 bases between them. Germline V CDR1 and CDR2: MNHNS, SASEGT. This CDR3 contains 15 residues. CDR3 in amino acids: CASSGQPTNTGELFF. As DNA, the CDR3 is TGTGCCAGCAGTGGGCAGCCTACGAACACCGGGGAGCTGTTTTTT.

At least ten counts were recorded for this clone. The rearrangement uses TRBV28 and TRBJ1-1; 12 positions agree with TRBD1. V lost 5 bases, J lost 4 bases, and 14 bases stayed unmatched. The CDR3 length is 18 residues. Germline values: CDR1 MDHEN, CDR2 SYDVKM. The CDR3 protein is CASSPLTGTGGWGTEAFF. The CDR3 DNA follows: TGTGCCAGCAGTCCCCTCACCGGGACAGGGGGCTGGGGCACTGAAGCTTTCTTT.

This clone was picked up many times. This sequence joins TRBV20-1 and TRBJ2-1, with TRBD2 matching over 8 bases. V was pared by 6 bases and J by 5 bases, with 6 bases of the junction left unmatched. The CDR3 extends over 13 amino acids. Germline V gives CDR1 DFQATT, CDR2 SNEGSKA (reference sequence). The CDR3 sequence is CSARTSRHNEQFF. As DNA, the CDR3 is TGCAGTGCAAGGACTAGCCGGCACAATGAGCAGTTCTTC.

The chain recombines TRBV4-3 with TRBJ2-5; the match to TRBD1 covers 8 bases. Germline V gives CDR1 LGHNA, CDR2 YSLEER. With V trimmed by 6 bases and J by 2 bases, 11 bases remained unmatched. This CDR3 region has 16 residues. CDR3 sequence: CASSQNGQGTQETQYF. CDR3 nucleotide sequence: TGCGCCAGCAGTCAAAACGGACAGGGCACACAAGAGACCCAGTACTTC.

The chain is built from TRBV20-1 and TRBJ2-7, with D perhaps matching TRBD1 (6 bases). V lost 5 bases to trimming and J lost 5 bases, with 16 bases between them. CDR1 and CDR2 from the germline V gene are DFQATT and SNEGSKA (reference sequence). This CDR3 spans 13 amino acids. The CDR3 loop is CSAATGIANEQYF. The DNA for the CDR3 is TGCAGTGCTGCTACAGGGATCGCGAACGAGCAGTACTTC.

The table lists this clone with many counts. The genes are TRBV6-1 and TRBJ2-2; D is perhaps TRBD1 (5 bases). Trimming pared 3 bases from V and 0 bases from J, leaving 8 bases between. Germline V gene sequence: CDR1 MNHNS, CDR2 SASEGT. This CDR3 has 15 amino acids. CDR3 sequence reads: CASSEAGPNTGELFF. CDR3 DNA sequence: TGTGCCAGCAGTGAGGCAGGGCCGAACACCGGGGAGCTGTTTTTT.

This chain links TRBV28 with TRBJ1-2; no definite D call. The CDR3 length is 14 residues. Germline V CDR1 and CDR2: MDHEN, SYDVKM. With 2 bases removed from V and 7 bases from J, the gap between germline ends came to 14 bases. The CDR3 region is CASSLVSSRGGYTF. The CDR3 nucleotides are TGTGCCAGCAGTTTAGTATCTTCGCGAGGTGGCTACACCTTC.

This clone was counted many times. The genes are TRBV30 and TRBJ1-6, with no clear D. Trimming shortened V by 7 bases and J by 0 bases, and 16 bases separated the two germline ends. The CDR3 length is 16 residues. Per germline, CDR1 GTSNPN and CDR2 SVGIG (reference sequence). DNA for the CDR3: TGTGCCTCGGATCGAGGACGGAGCTCCTATAATTCACCCCTCCACTTT. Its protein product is CASDRGRSSYNSPLHF.

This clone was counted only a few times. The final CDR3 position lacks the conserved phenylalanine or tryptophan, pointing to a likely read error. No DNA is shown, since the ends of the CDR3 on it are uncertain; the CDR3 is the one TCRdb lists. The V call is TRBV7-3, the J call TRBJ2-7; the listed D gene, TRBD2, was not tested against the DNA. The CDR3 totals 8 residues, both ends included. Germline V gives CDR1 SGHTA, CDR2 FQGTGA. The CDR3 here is CASSVGGG.

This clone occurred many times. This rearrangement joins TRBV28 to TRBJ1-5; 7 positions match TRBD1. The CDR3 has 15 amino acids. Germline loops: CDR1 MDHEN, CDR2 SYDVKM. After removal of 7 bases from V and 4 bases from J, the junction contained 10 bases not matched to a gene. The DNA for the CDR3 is TGTGCCAGCAAAGGAGACAGGGCCAGGAATCAGCCCCAGCATTTT. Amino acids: CASKGDRARNQPQHF.

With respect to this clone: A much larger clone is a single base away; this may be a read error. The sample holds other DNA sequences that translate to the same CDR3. The CDR3 protein is CASSFGVETEAFF. The CDR3 DNA sequence: TGTGCCAGCAGCTTCGGAGTGGAAACTGAAGCTTTCTTT. The rearrangement joins TRBV5-5 to TRBJ1-1; the D is unclear. Trimming shortened V by 2 bases and J by 5 bases, and 10 bases separated the two germline ends. The length of the CDR3 is 13 residues. Germline V gene lookup returns CDR1 SGHKS and CDR2 YYEKEE (reference sequence).

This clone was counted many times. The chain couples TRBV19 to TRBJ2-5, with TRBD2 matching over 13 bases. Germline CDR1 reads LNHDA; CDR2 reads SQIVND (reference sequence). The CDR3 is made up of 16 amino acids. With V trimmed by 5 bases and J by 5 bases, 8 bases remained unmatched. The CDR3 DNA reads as TGTGCCAGTAGTGCCCGGACTAGCGGGAGAGGGGAGACCCAGTACTTC. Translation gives CASSARTSGRGETQYF.

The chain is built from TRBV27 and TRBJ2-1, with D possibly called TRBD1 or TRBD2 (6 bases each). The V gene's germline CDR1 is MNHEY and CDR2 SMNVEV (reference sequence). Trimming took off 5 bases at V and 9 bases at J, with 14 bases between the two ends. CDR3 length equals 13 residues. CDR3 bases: TGTGCCAGCAGTACACACGGGGGCGGTGAGCAGTTCTTC. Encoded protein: CASSTHGGGEQFF.